This TCR beta chain originates from a study of T cell responses to AZD1222 COVID-19 vaccine. Measured with immunoSEQ multiplex PCR; TCRdb has only the in-frame clones, and not every one. The sample yields 70,000 to 95,000 clones, roughly nine tenths seen once. This CDR3 is built from 18 residues. Overall study findings and caveats: Possibly, clonal diversity was underestimated; donors were largely white British and included more females. Baseline serostatus was positive in only six AZD1222 recipients.

Of note for this clone: Its antigen remains unidentified.

The receptor was isolated from an adult who received the AZD1222 COVID-19 vaccine. The chain joins TRBV21-1 to TRBJ2-7; the table's D call TRBD1 went unverified against the DNA. TRBV21-1 represents a pseudogene. The specimen was peripheral blood, collected 28 days after the second AZD1222 dose. The CDR3 here is CASSNTTVGTGGAYEQYF. CDR3 DNA: TGTGCCAGCAGCAATACCACAGTAGGGACAGGGGGGGCTTACGAGCAGTACTTC.